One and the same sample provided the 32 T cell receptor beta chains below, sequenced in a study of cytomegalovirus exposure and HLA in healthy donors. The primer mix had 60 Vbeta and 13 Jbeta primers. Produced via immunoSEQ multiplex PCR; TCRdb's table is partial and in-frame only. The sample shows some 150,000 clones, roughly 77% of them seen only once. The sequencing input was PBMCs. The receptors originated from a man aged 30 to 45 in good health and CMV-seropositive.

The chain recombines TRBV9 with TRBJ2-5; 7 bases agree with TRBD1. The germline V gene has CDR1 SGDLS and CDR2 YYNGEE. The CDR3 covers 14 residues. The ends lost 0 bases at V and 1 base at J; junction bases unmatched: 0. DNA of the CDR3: TGTGCCAGCAGCGTAGGGGACAGCCAAGAGACCCAGTACTTC. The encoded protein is CASSVGDSQETQYF.

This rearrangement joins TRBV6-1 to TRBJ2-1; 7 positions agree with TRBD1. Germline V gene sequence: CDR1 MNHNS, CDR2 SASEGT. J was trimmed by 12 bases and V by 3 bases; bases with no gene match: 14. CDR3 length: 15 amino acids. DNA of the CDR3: TGTGCCAGCAGTGAGGACAGGCCAACCTTCAGTGGGCAGTTCTTC. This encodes CASSEDRPTFSGQFF.

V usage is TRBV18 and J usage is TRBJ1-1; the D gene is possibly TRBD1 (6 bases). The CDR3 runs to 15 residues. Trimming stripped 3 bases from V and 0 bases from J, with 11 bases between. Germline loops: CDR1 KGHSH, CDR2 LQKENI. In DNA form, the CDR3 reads TGTGCCAGCTCACCCAACTCAGGGGTGAACACTGAAGCTTTCTTT. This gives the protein CASSPNSGVNTEAFF.

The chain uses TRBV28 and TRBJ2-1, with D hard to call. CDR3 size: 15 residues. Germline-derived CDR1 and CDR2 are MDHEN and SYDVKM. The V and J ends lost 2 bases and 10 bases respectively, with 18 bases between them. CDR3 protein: CASSLTLPNTNEQFF. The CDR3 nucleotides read TGTGCCAGCAGTTTAACCCTCCCGAATACAAACGAGCAGTTCTTC.

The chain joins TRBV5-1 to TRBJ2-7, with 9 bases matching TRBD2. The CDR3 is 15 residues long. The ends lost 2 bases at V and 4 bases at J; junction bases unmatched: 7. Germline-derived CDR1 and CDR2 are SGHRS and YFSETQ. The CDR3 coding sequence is TGCGCCAGCAGCTTCCTAGCGGGGACAGAGTACGAGCAGTACTTC. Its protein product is CASSFLAGTEYEQYF.

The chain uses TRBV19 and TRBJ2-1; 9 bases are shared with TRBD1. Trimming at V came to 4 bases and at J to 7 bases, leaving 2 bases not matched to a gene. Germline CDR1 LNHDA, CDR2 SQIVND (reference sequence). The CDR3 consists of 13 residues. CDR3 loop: CASSTGQGNEQFF. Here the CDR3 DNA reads TGTGCCAGTAGTACCGGACAGGGGAATGAGCAGTTCTTC. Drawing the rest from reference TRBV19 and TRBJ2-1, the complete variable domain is DGGITQSPKYLFRKEGQNVTLSCEQNLNHDAMYWYRQDPGQGLRLIYYSQIVNDFQKGDIAEGYSVSREKKESFPLTVTSAQKNPTAFYLCASSTGQGNEQFFGPGTRLTVL.

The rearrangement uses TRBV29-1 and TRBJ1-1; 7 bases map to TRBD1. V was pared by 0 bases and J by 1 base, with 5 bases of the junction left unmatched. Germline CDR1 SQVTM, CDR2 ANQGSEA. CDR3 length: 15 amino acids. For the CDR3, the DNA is TGCAGCGTTGAAGATCCGGGACAGCCGAACACTGAAGCTTTCTTT. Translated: CSVEDPGQPNTEAFF.

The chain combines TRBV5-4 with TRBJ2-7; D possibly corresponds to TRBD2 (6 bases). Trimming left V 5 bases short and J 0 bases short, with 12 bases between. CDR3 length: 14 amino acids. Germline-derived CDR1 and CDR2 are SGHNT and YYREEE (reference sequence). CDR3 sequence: CASSGGKSSYEQYF. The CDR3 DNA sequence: TGTGCCAGCAGTGGGGGGAAAAGCTCCTACGAGCAGTACTTC.

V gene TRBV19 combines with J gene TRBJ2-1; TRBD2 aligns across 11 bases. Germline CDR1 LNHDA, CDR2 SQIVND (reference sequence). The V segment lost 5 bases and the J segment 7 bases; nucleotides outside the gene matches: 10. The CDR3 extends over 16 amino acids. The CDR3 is CASSVSLAGVNNEQFF. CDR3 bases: TGTGCCAGTAGTGTATCACTAGCGGGAGTCAATAATGAGCAGTTCTTC.

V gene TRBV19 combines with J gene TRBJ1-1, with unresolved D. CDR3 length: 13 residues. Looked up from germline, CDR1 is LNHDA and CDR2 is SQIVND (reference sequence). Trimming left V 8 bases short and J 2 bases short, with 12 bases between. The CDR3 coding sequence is TGTGCCAGTTCTTGGGCAGGAAACACTGAAGCTTTCTTT. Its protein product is CASSWAGNTEAFF.

CDR3 residues: CASSTAELGETQYF. CDR3 nucleotide sequence: TGTGCCAGCAGTACCGCCGAGCTCGGGGAGACCCAGTACTTC. This chain joins TRBV6-1 and TRBJ2-5; D is ambiguous. CDR3 size: 14 residues. Germline CDR1 MNHNS, CDR2 SASEGT. V was clipped by 5 bases and J by 5 bases, with 15 bases between them.

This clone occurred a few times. The CDR3 nucleotides are TGTGCCAGCAGTGGCTTGCGGAACACCGGGGAGCTGTTTTTT. This gives the protein CASSGLRNTGELFF. The chain employs TRBV6-1 and TRBJ2-2; D is ambiguous. CDR1 is MNHNS and CDR2 is SASEGT in the germline V gene. With 4 bases removed from V and 1 base from J, the gap between germline ends came to 7 bases. This CDR3 region has 14 residues.

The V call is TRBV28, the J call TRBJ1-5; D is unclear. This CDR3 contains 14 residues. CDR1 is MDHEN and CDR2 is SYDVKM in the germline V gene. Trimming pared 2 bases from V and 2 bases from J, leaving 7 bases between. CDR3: CASSLRSRNQPQHF. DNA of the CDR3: TGTGCCAGCAGTTTACGGAGCCGCAATCAGCCCCAGCATTTT.

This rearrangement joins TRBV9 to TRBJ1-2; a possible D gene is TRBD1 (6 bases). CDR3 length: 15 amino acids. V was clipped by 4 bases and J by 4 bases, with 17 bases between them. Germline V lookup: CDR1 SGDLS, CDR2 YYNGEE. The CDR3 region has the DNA TGTGCCAGCAGCCCAGTTAGAGAGGGGGTCTATGGCTACACCTTC. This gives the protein CASSPVREGVYGYTF.

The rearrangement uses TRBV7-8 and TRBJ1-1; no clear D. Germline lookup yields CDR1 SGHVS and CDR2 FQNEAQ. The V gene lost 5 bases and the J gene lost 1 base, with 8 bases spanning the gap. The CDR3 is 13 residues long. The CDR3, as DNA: TGTGCCAGCAGCGGAGTACCGAACACTGAAGCTTTCTTT. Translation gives CASSGVPNTEAFF. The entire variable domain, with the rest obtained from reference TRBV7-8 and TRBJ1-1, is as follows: GAGVSQSPRYKVAKRGQDVALRCDPISGHVSLFWYQQALGQGPEFLTYFQNEAQLDKSGLPSDRFFAERPEGSVSTLKIQRTQQEDSAVYLCASSGVPNTEAFFGQGTRLTVV.

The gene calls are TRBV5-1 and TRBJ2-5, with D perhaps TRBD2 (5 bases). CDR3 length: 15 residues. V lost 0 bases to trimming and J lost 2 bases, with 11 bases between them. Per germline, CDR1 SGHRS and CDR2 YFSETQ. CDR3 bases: TGCGCCAGCAGCTTGGGATCGGGATATCAAGAGACCCAGTACTTC. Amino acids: CASSLGSGYQETQYF. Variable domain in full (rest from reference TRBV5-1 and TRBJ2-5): KAGVTQTPRYLIKTRGQQVTLSCSPISGHRSVSWYQQTPGQGLQFLFEYFSETQRNKGNFPGRFSGRQFSNSRSEMNVSTLELGDSALYLCASSLGSGYQETQYFGPGTRLLVL.

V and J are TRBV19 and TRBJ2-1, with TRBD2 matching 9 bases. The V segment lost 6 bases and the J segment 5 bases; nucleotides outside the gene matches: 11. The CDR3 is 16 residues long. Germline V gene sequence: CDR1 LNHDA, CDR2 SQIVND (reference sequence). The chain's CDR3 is CASSTGSGRGDNEQFF. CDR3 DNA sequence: TGTGCCAGTAGCACCGGTAGCGGGAGAGGGGACAATGAGCAGTTCTTC.

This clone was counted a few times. CDR3 loop: CASRGLLAGVYNEQFF. Here the CDR3 DNA reads TGTGCCAGCAGAGGCCTACTAGCGGGCGTTTACAATGAGCAGTTCTTC. The chain couples TRBV2 to TRBJ2-1; 9 nucleotides match TRBD2. Germline assignment: CDR1 SNHLY and CDR2 FYNNEI. The CDR3 extends over 16 amino acids. Trimming at V came to 6 bases and at J to 4 bases, leaving 10 bases not matched to a gene.

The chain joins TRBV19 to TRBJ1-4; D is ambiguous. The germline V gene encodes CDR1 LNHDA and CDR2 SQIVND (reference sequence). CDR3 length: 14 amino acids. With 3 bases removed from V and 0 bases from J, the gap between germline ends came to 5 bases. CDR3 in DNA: TGTGCCAGTAGTATTCGTACAACTAATGAAAAACTGTTTTTT. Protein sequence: CASSIRTTNEKLFF.

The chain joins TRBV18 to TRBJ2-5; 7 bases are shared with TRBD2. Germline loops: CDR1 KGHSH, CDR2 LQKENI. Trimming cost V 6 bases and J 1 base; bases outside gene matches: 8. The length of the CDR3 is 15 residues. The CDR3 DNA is TGTGCCAGCTCCGCCCAAGGGAGGGGCCAAGAGACCCAGTACTTC. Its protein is CASSAQGRGQETQYF.

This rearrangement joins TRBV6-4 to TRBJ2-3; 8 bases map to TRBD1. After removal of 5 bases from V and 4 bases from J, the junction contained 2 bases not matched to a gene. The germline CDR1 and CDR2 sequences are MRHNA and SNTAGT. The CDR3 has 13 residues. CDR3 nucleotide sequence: TGTGCCAGCAGTCCACAGGGGGCAGATACGCAGTATTTT. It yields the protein CASSPQGADTQYF.

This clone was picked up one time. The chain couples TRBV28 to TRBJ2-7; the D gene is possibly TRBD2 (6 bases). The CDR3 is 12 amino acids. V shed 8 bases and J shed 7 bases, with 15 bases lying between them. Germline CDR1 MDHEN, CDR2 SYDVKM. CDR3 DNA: TGTGCCAGCCGAGAGGGAGGAGGTGAGCAGTACTTC. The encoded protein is CASREGGGEQYF.

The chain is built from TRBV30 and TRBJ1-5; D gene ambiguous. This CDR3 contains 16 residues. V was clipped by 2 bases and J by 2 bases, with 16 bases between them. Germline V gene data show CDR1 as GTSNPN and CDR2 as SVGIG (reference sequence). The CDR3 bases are TGTGCCTGGAGTCCAAGGGTCGGGATACGCAATCAGCCCCAGCATTTT. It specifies CAWSPRVGIRNQPQHF.

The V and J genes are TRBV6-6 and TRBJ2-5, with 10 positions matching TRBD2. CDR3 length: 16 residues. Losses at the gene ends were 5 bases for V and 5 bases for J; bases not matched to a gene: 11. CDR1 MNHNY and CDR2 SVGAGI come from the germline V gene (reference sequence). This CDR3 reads CASSLRQRGGPETQYF. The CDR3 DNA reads TGTGCCAGCAGTCTCCGCCAGCGGGGGGGCCCGGAGACCCAGTACTTC.

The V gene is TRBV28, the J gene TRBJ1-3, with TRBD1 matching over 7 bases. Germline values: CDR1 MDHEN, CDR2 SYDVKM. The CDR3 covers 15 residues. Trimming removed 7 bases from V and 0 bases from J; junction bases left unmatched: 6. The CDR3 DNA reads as TGTGCCAGCACCGAACAGGGGAGCTCTGGAAACACCATATATTTT. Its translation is CASTEQGSSGNTIYF.

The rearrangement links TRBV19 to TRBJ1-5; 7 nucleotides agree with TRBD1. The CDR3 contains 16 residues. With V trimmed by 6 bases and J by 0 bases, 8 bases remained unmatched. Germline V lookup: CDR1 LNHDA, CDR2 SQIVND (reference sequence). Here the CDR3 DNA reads TGTGCCAGTAGCCGGGACAGAACCTATAGCAATCAGCCCCAGCATTTT. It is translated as CASSRDRTYSNQPQHF.

The CDR3 bases are TGTGCCAGCATTACTAGGGCGGATACGCAGTATTTT. It yields the protein CASITRADTQYF. The V gene is TRBV2, the J gene TRBJ2-3, with D tentatively TRBD2 (5 bases). V lost 7 bases to trimming and J lost 6 bases, with 11 bases between them. This CDR3 is 12 amino acids long. Per germline, CDR1 SNHLY and CDR2 FYNNEI.

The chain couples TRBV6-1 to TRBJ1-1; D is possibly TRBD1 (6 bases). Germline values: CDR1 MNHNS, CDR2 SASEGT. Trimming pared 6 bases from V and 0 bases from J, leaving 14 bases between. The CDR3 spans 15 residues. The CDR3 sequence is CASREQGAMNTEAFF. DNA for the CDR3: TGTGCCAGCAGGGAACAGGGCGCCATGAACACTGAAGCTTTCTTT.

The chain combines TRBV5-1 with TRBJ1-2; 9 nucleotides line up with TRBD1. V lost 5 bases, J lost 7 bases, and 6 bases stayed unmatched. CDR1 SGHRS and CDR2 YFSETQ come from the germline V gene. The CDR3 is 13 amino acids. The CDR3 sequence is CASSPGQGFGYTF. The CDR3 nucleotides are TGCGCCAGCAGTCCGGGACAGGGTTTTGGCTACACCTTC.

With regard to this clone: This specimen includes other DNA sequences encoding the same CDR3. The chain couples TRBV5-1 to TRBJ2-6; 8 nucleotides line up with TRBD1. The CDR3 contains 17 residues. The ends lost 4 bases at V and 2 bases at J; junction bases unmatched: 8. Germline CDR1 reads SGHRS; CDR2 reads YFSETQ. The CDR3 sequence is CASSVTGEVAGANVLTF. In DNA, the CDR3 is TGCGCCAGCAGCGTGACAGGGGAGGTGGCTGGGGCCAACGTCCTGACTTTC.

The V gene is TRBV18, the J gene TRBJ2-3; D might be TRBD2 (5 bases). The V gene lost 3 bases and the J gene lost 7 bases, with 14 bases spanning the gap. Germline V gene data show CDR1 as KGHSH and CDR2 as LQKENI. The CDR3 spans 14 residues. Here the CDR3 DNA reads TGTGCCAGCTCACCGCCCGCGACGGGGAATACGCAGTATTTT. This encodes CASSPPATGNTQYF.

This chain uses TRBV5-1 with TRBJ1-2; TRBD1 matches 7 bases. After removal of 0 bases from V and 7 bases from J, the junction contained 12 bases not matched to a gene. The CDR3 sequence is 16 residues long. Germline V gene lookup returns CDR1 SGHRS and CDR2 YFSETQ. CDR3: CASSLGDSGLSGGYTF. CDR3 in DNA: TGCGCCAGCAGCTTGGGGGACAGTGGCCTATCGGGTGGCTACACCTTC.